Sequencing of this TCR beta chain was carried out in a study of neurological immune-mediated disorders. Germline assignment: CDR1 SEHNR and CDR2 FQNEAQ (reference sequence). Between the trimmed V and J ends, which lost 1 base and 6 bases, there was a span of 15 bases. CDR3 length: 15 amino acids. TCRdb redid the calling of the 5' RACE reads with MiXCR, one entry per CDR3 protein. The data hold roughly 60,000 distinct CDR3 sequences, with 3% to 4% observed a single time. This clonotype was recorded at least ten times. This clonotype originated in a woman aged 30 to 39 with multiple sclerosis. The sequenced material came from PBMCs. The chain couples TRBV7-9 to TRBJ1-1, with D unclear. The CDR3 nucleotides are TGTGCCAGCAGCTTAGTTGGGCCTTCGAGACCTGAAGCTTTCTTT. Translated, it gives CASSLVGPSRPEAFF.